Following are 22 T cell receptor beta chains from one sample sequenced in a study of blood T cells in healthy people across ages. Together with a sample-barcoded 5' primer, a J-beta primer mix was included in a second PCR lasting about 7 to 11 cycles. TCRdb reanalysed the 5' RACE reads using MiXCR and keeps one entry per CDR3 protein. The sample holds approximately 810,000 distinct CDR3 sequences, around 30% seen once. Specimen: blood. These receptors were taken from a woman aged 80 or over in good health.

This clonotype was recorded many times. This chain connects TRBV7-9 to TRBJ2-5; D remains ambiguous. V gave up 5 bases and J gave up 4 bases, with 11 bases separating them. Germline V gives CDR1 SEHNR, CDR2 FQNEAQ (reference sequence). This CDR3 has 13 amino acids. DNA of the CDR3: TGTGCCAGCAGCCCACCCCTCTCAGAGACCCAGTACTTC. Protein: CASSPPLSETQYF.

The CDR3 protein is CATRKGQLITDTQYF. The CDR3 nucleotides are TGTGCCACGAGGAAAGGACAGCTTATCACAGATACGCAGTATTTT. The genes are TRBV7-8 and TRBJ2-3; tentatively, D is TRBD1 (6 bases). The CDR3 is made up of 15 amino acids. CDR1 is SGHVS, CDR2 FQNEAQ, per germline. V was trimmed by 10 bases and J by 2 bases, leaving 19 bases between them. The full variable domain, completed using reference TRBV7-8 and TRBJ2-3, is GAGVSQSPRYKVAKRGQDVALRCDPISGHVSLFWYQQALGQGPEFLTYFQNEAQLDKSGLPSDRFFAERPEGSVSTLKIQRTQQEDSAVYLCATRKGQLITDTQYFGPGTRLTVL.

This clonotype was observed at least ten times. The chain has TRBV29-1 and TRBJ1-2; 8 bases match TRBD1. J lost 5 bases, V lost 3 bases, and 5 bases had no gene match. CDR1 and CDR2 from the germline V gene are SQVTM and ANQGSEA. The CDR3 is 13 residues long. The CDR3 sequence is CSVDGQGLYGYTF. The CDR3 nucleotides are TGCAGCGTTGACGGACAGGGATTGTATGGCTACACCTTC.

This clonotype occurred many times. The rearrangement joins TRBV4-3 to TRBJ2-7; TRBD1 matches 10 bases. Trimming cost V 0 bases and J 6 bases; bases outside gene matches: 8. CDR3 length: 16 residues. The germline V gene has CDR1 LGHNA and CDR2 YSLEER. CDR3 in amino acids: CASSQDIGQGVGEQYF. As DNA, the CDR3 is TGCGCCAGCAGCCAAGATATCGGACAGGGGGTCGGCGAGCAGTACTTC.

This rearrangement joins TRBV29-1 to TRBJ1-1; 9 nucleotides match TRBD1. This CDR3 has 13 amino acids. The germline gives CDR1 SQVTM, CDR2 ANQGSEA. V lost 5 bases, J lost 0 bases, and 1 base stayed unmatched. The CDR3 protein is CSVRDRVNTEAFF. The CDR3 DNA reads TGCAGCGTTCGGGACAGGGTGAACACTGAAGCTTTCTTT.

This clonotype was recorded many times. J is TRBJ1-2 and V is TRBV7-9; D is perhaps TRBD1 (5 bases). Per the germline V gene, CDR1 is SEHNR and CDR2 is FQNEAQ (reference sequence). The length of the CDR3 is 15 residues. V was clipped by 4 bases and J by 4 bases, with 16 bases between them. CDR3 DNA sequence: TGTGCCAGCAGCTGGGTTGGGCAGGGTATCTATGGCTACACCTTC. Amino acid sequence: CASSWVGQGIYGYTF.

This clonotype was seen a few times. V usage is TRBV6-5 and J usage is TRBJ1-5; no firm D call. Germline V gene sequence: CDR1 MNHEY, CDR2 SVGAGI. The CDR3 covers 17 residues. Trimming left V 0 bases short and J 2 bases short, with 14 bases between. The CDR3 sequence is CASSYSWRNMGNQPQHF. The CDR3 coding sequence is TGTGCCAGCAGTTACTCGTGGAGAAATATGGGCAATCAGCCCCAGCATTTT.

Details on this clonotype: A much larger clone differs by one base, so this may be a read error. CDR3 loop: CASSVRAEQTTDTQYF. The CDR3 DNA reads as TGTGCCAGCAGCGTCAGGGCGGAGCAAACCACAGATACGCAGTATTTT. The chain combines TRBV9 with TRBJ2-3; D is possibly TRBD1 (5 bases). V gave up 2 bases and J gave up 2 bases, with 15 bases separating them. CDR1 and CDR2 (germline): SGDLS, YYNGEE. This CDR3 region has 16 residues.

This clonotype was detected a few times. The chain employs TRBV30 and TRBJ1-2, with unresolved D. Trimming shortened V by 3 bases and J by 5 bases, and 10 bases separated the two germline ends. This CDR3 region has 12 residues. Germline V lookup: CDR1 GTSNPN, CDR2 SVGIG (reference sequence). The CDR3 bases are TGTGCCTGGAGCCCCCAGCTATATGGCTACACCTTC. This gives the protein CAWSPQLYGYTF.

This clonotype was recorded a few times. A much larger clonotype is one base distant, so this may be a read error. The V gene is TRBV4-2, the J gene TRBJ2-5, with TRBD2 as a possible D gene (6 bases). The germline gives CDR1 LGHNA, CDR2 YNFKEQ. The V gene lost 5 bases and the J gene lost 11 bases, with 24 bases spanning the gap. There are 15 residues in the CDR3. CDR3 region: CASSTFGGTYNEQYF. The CDR3 coding sequence is TGTGCCAGCAGCACATTTGGGGGGACCTACAATGAGCAGTACTTC.

The sample holds a few counts of this clonotype. This may be a read error: a much more frequent sequence differs by one nucleotide. V gene TRBV6-2 or TRBV6-3 combines with J gene TRBJ2-1; TRBD2 is a possible D gene (5 bases). The CDR3 loop spans 14 amino acids. In germline, CDR1 is MNHEY, CDR2 SVGEGT. This CDR3 reads CASSYYGENNGQFF. CDR3 bases: TGTGCCAGCAGTTACTACGGGGAGAACAATGGGCAGTTCTTC.

The gene calls are TRBV15 and TRBJ2-5; 14 bases agree with TRBD2. Looked up from germline, CDR1 is LNHNV and CDR2 is YYDKDF (reference sequence). The junction had 3 bases not matched to a gene; V was cut back by 5 bases and J by 4 bases. The CDR3 sequence is 15 residues long. The CDR3 DNA reads as TGTGCCACCAGCCGGACTAGCGGGAGGAGAGAGACCCAGTACTTC. It specifies CATSRTSGRRETQYF.

This clonotype was found many times. V is TRBV5-5 and J is TRBJ1-2, with 8 bases fitting TRBD1. From germline, CDR1 is SGHKS and CDR2 YYEKEE (reference sequence). The V and J ends lost 0 bases and 2 bases, in that order; junction bases with no gene match: 9. CDR3 length: 17 amino acids. CDR3 DNA sequence: TGTGCCAGCAGCTTGGGGGCCGGGACAGGACTCAACTATGGCTACACCTTC. Its protein is CASSLGAGTGLNYGYTF.

The table lists this clonotype with a few counts. The chain employs TRBV5-1 and TRBJ2-3; D may be TRBD1 or TRBD2 (5 bases each). This CDR3 has 15 amino acids. Trimming cost V 5 bases and J 0 bases, with 13 bases left between them. Per the germline V gene, CDR1 is SGHRS and CDR2 is YFSETQ. In nucleotides, the CDR3 is TGCGCCAGCAGGGGGACCGCGACTAGCACAGATACGCAGTATTTT. Amino acids: CASRGTATSTDTQYF.

This clonotype was detected ten times or more. The chain joins TRBV20-1 to TRBJ2-7; 7 bases align to TRBD2. V was pared by 6 bases and J by 2 bases, with 7 bases of the junction left unmatched. The CDR3 contains 13 residues. Germline V CDR1 and CDR2: DFQATT, SNEGSKA (reference sequence). Here the CDR3 reads CSANTGGAYEQYF. The CDR3 DNA reads TGCAGTGCCAATACGGGGGGTGCCTACGAGCAGTACTTC.

Concerning this clonotype: One junction end does not reproduce the germline sequence, and a read error may be involved. V usage is TRBV5-1 and J usage is TRBJ2-3; D may match TRBD1 or TRBD2 (5 bases each). CDR1 and CDR2 (germline): SGHRS, YFSETQ. This CDR3 comprises 16 residues. Here the CDR3 DNA reads TGCGCCAGCAGCTCCCAATGGGGGTCGGGCACAGATACACAGTATTTT. It codes for CASSSQWGSGTDTQYF. The full variable domain, rest sourced from reference TRBV5-1 and TRBJ2-3, is KAGVTQTPRYLIKTRGQQVTLSCSPISGHRSVSWYQQTPGQGLQFLFEYFSETQRNKGNFPGRFSGRQFSNSRSEMNVSTLELGDSALYLCASSSQWGSGTDTQYFGPGTRLTVL.

This clonotype has more than one count but fewer than ten. CDR3 DNA: TGTGCCAGCAGCTTAGTGGCGGTGTCCTACAATGAGCAGTTCTTC. Translating it yields CASSLVAVSYNEQFF. The genes are TRBV11-2 and TRBJ2-1; D ambiguous. Deletions cut 1 base from V and 1 base from J, with 8 bases between. The CDR3 covers 15 residues. In germline, CDR1 is SGHAT, CDR2 FQNNGV.

The sample holds many counts of this clonotype. This chain links TRBV27 with TRBJ1-5, with 7 bases aligning to TRBD1. Germline lookup yields CDR1 MNHEY and CDR2 SMNVEV (reference sequence). The CDR3 runs 15 residues. V lost 3 bases, J lost 0 bases, and 2 bases stayed unmatched. CDR3 region: CASSFRGLSNQPQHF. CDR3 in DNA: TGTGCCAGCAGTTTTAGGGGGCTTAGCAATCAGCCCCAGCATTTT.

V and J are TRBV4-1 and TRBJ2-4, with a weak D call TRBD2 (6 bases). The assigned J gene may be wrong: the sequence end matches TRBJ2-7 better. CDR1 and CDR2 (germline): MGHRA, YSYEKL. This CDR3 has 16 residues. The CDR3 nucleotides are TGCGCCAGCAGCCAAGATCGCGGACTATCAAACTACGAGCAGTACTTC. Its translation: CASSQDRGLSNYEQYF.

The genes are TRBV7-8 and TRBJ2-5; TRBD1 is a possible D gene (6 bases). Trimming pared 7 bases from V and 11 bases from J, leaving 26 bases between. The CDR3 length is 15 residues. CDR1 and CDR2 (germline): SGHVS, FQNEAQ. The CDR3 region has the DNA TGTGCCAGCAACACCCGACAGGTAGGGGGAAATGAGCAGTACTTC. It yields the protein CASNTRQVGGNEQYF.

This clonotype was counted at least ten times. The chain carries TRBV14 and TRBJ2-5, with a weak D call TRBD2 (6 bases). CDR3 length: 13 residues. CDR1 is SGHDN and CDR2 is FVKESK in the germline V gene. V was cut by 1 base and J by 5 bases, with 8 bases left in between. CDR3 amino acids: CASSQGGVETQYF. CDR3 in DNA: TGTGCCAGCAGCCAAGGCGGGGTGGAGACCCAGTACTTC.

This clonotype showed up just a few times. The chain uses TRBV2 and TRBJ1-5; TRBD1 agrees at 7 bases. The CDR3 contains 15 residues. Germline CDR1 SNHLY, CDR2 FYNNEI. The J segment lost 0 bases and the V segment lost 10 bases, leaving 9 bases of the junction unmatched. The CDR3 sequence: CATQRGTDSNQPQHF. CDR3 nucleotide sequence: TGTGCCACACAACGCGGGACAGATAGCAATCAGCCCCAGCATTTT. The full variable domain, rest sourced from reference TRBV2 and TRBJ1-5, is EPEVTQTPSHQVTQMGQEVILRCVPISNHLYFYWYRQILGQKVEFLVSFYNNEISEKSEIFDDQFSVERPDGSNFTLKIRSTKLEDSAMYFCATQRGTDSNQPQHFGDGTRLSIL.